This T cell receptor beta chain was obtained from a study of early T cells in non-severe SARS-CoV-2 infection (dated by TCRdb to the early 2020s). In the study overall: Because TCR sequencing relied on bulk RNA taken from unsorted whole blood, pairing of alpha and beta chains was not possible.

At least ten counts were recorded for this clonotype. The clone's antigen remains unknown. No clone much larger than this one lies a single base away; base qualities are absent. The library relied on 5' RACE. Sequencing instrument: NextSeq 500. The TCR library protocol attached unique molecular identifiers to individual cDNA molecules to correct for sequencing error and PCR bias. Sequencing covered both TCR alpha and beta chains, and within each sample the abundances of alpha and beta sequences were tightly co-correlated. On the authors' methods: Decombinator V4 was used to annotate TCR sequences for V gene, J gene and CDR3. Expanded TCRs were defined as changing significantly between any two time points under a Poisson model with p below 0.0001. Abundances of TCRs were expressed as counts per million after normalisation to the total number of TCRs sequenced in each sample. VDJdb, accessed on 1 November 2021, was searched for TCRs annotated for CMV, EBV and SARS-CoV-2, and TCRs annotated for more than one antigen were excluded. The public reads were run again by TCRdb, first through fastp at Q25 and then through MiXCR, and only productive beta chains were kept. For every CDR3 protein sequence, its rows merge into one entry that carries the most common genes and DNA. The V and J calls and clone size come from TCRdb's table, not from the authors' own analysis. Recorded for this sample are 70,000 or so distinct CDR3 sequences; around an eighth of them occurred a single time. The ten largest clones take up 1.3% of the sample.

Here is what the overall study found, with its caveats: VDJdb matching was skewed toward anti-spike CD8 responses and likely underestimated virus-specific expansions, missing private and CD4 specificities.

This was a case-control study nested in a cohort of healthcare workers in London, UK, who had nasopharyngeal swab PCR tests and blood samples taken every week. Healthcare workers were recruited between 23 and 31 March 2020, during the week of the UK lockdown, and were followed weekly for up to about 15 weeks. The sequence was collected from an adult who was a healthcare worker with PCR-confirmed SARS-CoV-2 infection or an uninfected control (not recorded which). The sample consisted of whole blood.

Read as DNA, the sequence is TGTGCCAGCAGCCGGAATAACTACAGGGAGGATTGGCAAGAGACCCAGTACTTC. This yields the protein CASSRNNYREDWQETQYF. The sequence joins TRBV5-5 to TRBJ2-5; the D segment is perhaps TRBD1 or TRBD2, each sharing 6 matched bases. The CDR3 sequence holds 18 residues, the cysteine and phenylalanine included. Only the CDR3 region is kept as DNA, spanning 54 bases read in frame from base 1. Deletion took 4 bases off V and 2 bases off J, with a span of 24 bases between the germline ends. In the germline V gene (reference sequence), CDR1 corresponds to SGHKS and CDR2 to YYEKEE.